Detailed here is one T cell receptor beta chain. This clone occurred once. Its binding antigen is unknown. No much larger clone exists at a distance of one base, and base qualities are not known. The data are from a study of CD8 T cell repertoires and HIV-1 epitope variants (dated by TCRdb to 2018 to 2020). With respect to the entire study: In separate culture wells, T cells were stimulated with each of twenty-five peptides that represented autologous and known Gag and Nef epitope variants. Control conditions included a CMV, EBV and flu peptide pool, the Ebola AY9 epitope as negative control, and a no-peptide well. Three Gag epitope families and Nef HW9 and YT9 were included among the tested epitopes. Using the EasySep Human T Cell Enrichment Kit, T cells were enriched and then co-cultured with an equal number of autologous T cell-negative cells acting as antigen-presenting cells. Cultures ran for around 10 days in IMDM with gentamicin, with half-media changes on days 3 and 7 adding IL-2, IL-7 and IL-15. An aliquot of 1M T cells was set aside as an uncultured baseline condition, separate from the 83 T cell cultures. A total of approximately 77 T cell cultures were run, with each culture condition performed in triplicate except for one peptide, which was performed in duplicate. The full study reports these points: Only TCR beta chains were identified by the assay, and proliferation to antigen, not T cell function or cytokine profile, was indicated. About 5 clonotypes recognized the Nef KF9 family and one the HW9 family, with no responses to the TAALDMSHF plasma variant. The study identified about 9 antigen-specific TCR beta clonotypes, over 5 of which appeared to be cross-reactive for autologous or known escape epitope variants.

The EasySep Human CD8+ T Cell Enrichment Kit was used on day 10 to isolate CD8+ T cells from every culture. Sequencing of TCR beta CDR3 regions was done on the immunoSEQ platform at survey depth. The QIAamp DNA micro kit was used to extract genomic DNA from every cultured and uncultured CD8+ T cell population. The original pipeline was this. Samples with fewer than 5,000 productive reads were excluded, which removed about 6.5% of the roughly 80 HIV peptide-stimulated cultures. A MANAFEST web app trimmed sequences to CDR3 and removed nonproductive sequences, CDR3s under 5 amino acids, and those not starting C or ending F/W. Antigen-specific clonotypes had to expand in at least 2 of 3 replicates versus no-peptide control at FDR 0.01, only within one epitope family. In addition, a specific clonotype needed a frequency at least fivefold higher than in wells stimulated with peptides from other epitope families. TCRdb obtained this table from immuneACCESS and retained in-frame rearrangements with V and J assigned. These tables miss some clones; where compared with another copy, unresolved V genes account for less than half of the shortfall, and the remainder is unexplained. The DNA gave D and trimming, while V, J and clone size come from that table. Recorded for this sample are almost 5,500 clones; approximately 61% of them occurred a single time. The ten largest account for less than 45% of the sample.

V is trimmed back by 5 bases and J by 5 bases, and the junction contains 14 bases that no gene match accounts for. Via the germline V gene (reference sequence), CDR1 is LNHDA and CDR2 SQIVND. Counted from cysteine to phenylalanine, this CDR3 has 16 amino acids. Only CDR3 DNA remains: 48 bases, in frame from the first base. The sample comprised cultured CD8+ T cells derived from PBMCs. This clonotype was obtained from a male donor with HIV. The rearrangement combines TRBV19 with TRBJ1-2, with 7 junctional bases fitting TRBD1. The nucleotide sequence is given as TGTGCCAGTAGTCTCACAACCCGACAGGGATGGTATGGCTACACCTTC. Its protein product is CASSLTTRQGWYGYTF.